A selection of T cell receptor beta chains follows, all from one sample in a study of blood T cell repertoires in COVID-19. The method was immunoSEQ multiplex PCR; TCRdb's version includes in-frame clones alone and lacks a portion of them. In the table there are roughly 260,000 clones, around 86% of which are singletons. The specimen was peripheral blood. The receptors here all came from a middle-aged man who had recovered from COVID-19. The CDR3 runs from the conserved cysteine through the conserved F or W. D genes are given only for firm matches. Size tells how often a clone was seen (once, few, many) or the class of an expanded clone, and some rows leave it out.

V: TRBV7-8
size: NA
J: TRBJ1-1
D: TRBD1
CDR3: CASSLRQGGEAFF
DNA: TGTGCCAGCAGCTTACGCCAGGGGGGTGAAGCTTTCTTT

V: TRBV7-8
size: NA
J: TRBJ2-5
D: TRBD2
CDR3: CASSLERASGIETQYF
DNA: TGTGCCAGCAGCTTAGAGAGGGCTAGCGGGATTGAGACCCAGTACTTC

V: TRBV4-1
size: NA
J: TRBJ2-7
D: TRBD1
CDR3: CASSQGRDRVIYEQYF
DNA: TGCGCCAGCAGCCAAGGTCGGGACAGGGTCATCTACGAGCAGTACTTC

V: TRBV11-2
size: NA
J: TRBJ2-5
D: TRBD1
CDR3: CASSLAGQGSETQYF
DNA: TGTGCCAGCAGCTTAGCTGGACAGGGATCGGAGACCCAGTACTTC

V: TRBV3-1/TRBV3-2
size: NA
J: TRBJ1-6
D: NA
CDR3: CASSHRRGSVSPLHF
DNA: TGTGCCAGCAGCCACCGGCGGGGGTCGGTTTCACCCCTCCACTTT

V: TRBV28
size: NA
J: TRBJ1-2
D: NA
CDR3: CASSLGRSVNYGYTF
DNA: TGTGCCAGCAGTTTAGGCAGGTCGGTTAACTATGGCTACACCTTC

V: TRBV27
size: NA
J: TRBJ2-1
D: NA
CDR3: CASPRRARTHEQFF
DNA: TGTGCCAGCCCCAGGAGGGCTCGAACGCATGAGCAGTTCTTC

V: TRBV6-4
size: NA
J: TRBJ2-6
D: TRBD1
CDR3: CASSEQGPFSGANVLTF
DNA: TGTGCCAGCAGTGAACAGGGGCCTTTCTCTGGGGCCAACGTCCTGACTTTC

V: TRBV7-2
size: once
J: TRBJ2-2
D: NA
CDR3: CASSRTGTQNTGELFF
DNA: TGTGCCAGCAGTAGAACCGGGACACAGAACACCGGGGAGCTGTTTTTT

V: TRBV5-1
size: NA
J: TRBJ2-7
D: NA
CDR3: CASSLGGLPTYEQYF
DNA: TGCGCCAGCAGCTTGGGCGGGCTCCCAACCTACGAGCAGTACTTC

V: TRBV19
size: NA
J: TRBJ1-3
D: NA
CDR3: CASSMVSSGNTIYF
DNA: TGTGCCAGTAGTATGGTCAGCTCTGGAAACACCATATATTTT

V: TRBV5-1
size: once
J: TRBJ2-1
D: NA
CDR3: CASSLGTPRVHNEQFF
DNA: TGCGCCAGCAGCCTGGGGACTCCCCGCGTCCACAATGAGCAGTTCTTC

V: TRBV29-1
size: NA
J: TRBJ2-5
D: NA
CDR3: CSVGARWSETQYF
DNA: TGCAGCGTTGGGGCCAGGTGGTCAGAGACCCAGTACTTC

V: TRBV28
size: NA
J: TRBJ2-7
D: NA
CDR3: CASTGSYEQYF
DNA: TGTGCCAGCACGGGGTCCTACGAGCAGTACTTC

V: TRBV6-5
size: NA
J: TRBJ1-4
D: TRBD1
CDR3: CASSSAGQGLYEKLFF
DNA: TGTGCCAGCAGTTCCGCCGGACAGGGGCTCTATGAAAAACTGTTTTTT

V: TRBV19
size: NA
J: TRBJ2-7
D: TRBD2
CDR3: CASSPGLAGAYEQYF
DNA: TGTGCCAGTAGTCCGGGACTAGCGGGAGCCTACGAGCAGTACTTC

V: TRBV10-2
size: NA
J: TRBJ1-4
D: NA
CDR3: CASSEVPGSGDEKLFF
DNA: TGCGCCAGCAGTGAGGTCCCGGGGTCGGGCGATGAAAAACTGTTTTTT

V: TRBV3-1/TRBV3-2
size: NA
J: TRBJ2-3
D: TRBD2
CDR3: CASSRQTGTSGGVLTDTQYF
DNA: TGTGCCAGCAGCCGCCAAACCGGGACTAGCGGGGGAGTTCTGACAGATACGCAGTATTTT

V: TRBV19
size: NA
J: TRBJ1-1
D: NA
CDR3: CASLPGQTNTEAFF
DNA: TGTGCCAGTTTACCCGGACAGACGAACACTGAAGCTTTCTTT

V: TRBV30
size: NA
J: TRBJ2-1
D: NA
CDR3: CAWSVRGLQQFF
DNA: TGTGCCTGGAGTGTACGAGGACTACAGCAGTTCTTC

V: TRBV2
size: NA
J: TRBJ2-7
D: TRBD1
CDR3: CASIRDRVYEQYF
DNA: TGTGCCAGCATCCGGGACAGGGTCTACGAGCAGTACTTC

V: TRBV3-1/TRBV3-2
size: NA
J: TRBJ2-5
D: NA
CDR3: CASSQGAETQYF
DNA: TGTGCCAGCAGCCAGGGGGCCGAGACCCAGTACTTC

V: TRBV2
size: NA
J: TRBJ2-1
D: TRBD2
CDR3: CAIVLLAGELNEQFF
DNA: TGTGCCATCGTCCTACTAGCGGGGGAGCTCAATGAGCAGTTCTTC

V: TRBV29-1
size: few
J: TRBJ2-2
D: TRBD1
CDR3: CSLQGANTGELFF
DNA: TGCAGCCTACAGGGGGCGAACACCGGGGAGCTGTTTTTT

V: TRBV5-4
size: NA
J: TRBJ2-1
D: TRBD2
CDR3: CASSSGLAVHGGEQFF
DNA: TGTGCCAGCAGCTCGGGACTAGCAGTTCATGGAGGTGAGCAGTTCTTC

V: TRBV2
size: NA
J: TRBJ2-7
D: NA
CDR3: CASVTGKEQYF
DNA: TGTGCCAGCGTTACAGGGAAGGAGCAGTACTTC

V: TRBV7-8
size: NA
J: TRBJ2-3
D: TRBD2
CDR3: CASSPTSGTDTQYF
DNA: TGTGCCAGCAGCCCAACTAGCGGCACAGATACGCAGTATTTT

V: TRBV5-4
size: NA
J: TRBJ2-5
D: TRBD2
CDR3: CASSVSGGAEETQYF
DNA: TGTGCCAGCAGCGTTAGCGGGGGGGCTGAGGAGACCCAGTACTTC

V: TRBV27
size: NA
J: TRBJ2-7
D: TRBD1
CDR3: CASSFLRQGEREQYF
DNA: TGTGCCAGCAGTTTCTTAAGACAGGGAGAACGCGAGCAGTACTTC

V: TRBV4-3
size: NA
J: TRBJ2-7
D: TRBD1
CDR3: CASSHRDRGYEQYF
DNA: TGCGCCAGCAGCCACCGGGACAGGGGGTACGAGCAGTACTTC

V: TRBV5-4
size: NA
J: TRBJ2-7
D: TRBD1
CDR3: CASSQDRLYEQYF
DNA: TGTGCCAGCAGCCAGGACAGGCTGTACGAGCAGTACTTC

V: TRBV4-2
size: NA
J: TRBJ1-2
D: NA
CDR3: CASSQDRGTTNYGYTF
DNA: TGTGCCAGCAGCCAAGATCGCGGGACGACTAACTATGGCTACACCTTC

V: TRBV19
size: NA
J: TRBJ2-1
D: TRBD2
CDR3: CASSINLAGQSEQFF
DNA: TGTGCCAGTAGTATAAATCTAGCGGGGCAGAGTGAGCAGTTCTTC

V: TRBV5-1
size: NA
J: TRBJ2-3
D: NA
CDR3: CASSSGSGLGRGSDTQYF
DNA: TGCGCCAGCAGCTCCGGTAGCGGGTTAGGGAGGGGGTCAGATACGCAGTATTTT

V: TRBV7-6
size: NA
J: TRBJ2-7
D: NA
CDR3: CASSLEPTSSYEQYF
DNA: TGTGCCAGCAGCTTGGAGCCGACGAGCTCCTACGAGCAGTACTTC

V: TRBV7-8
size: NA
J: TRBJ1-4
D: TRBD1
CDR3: CASSSMTGTNEKLFF
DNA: TGTGCCAGCAGCTCTATGACAGGGACTAATGAAAAACTGTTTTTT

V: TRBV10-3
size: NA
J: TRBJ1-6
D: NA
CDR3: CASSGSSYNSPLHF
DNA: TGTGCCTCTAGTGGGAGCTCCTATAATTCACCCCTCCACTTT

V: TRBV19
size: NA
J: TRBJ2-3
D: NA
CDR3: CASSIGRGYTDTQYF
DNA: TGTGCCAGTAGTATAGGTCGGGGGTACACAGATACGCAGTATTTT

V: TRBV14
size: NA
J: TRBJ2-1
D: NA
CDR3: CASSQVSKQGEQFF
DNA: TGTGCCAGCAGCCAAGTTAGTAAGCAGGGTGAGCAGTTCTTC

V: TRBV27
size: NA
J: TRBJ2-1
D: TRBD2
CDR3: CASSPGLADEQFF
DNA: TGTGCCAGCAGTCCCGGACTAGCGGATGAGCAGTTCTTC

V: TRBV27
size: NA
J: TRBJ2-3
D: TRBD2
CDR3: CASSLRGGALFTDTQYF
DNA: TGTGCCAGCAGTTTACGGGGGGGGGCCCTCTTCACAGATACGCAGTATTTT

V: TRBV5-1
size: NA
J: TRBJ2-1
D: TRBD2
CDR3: CASTEGRVDEQFF
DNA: TGCGCCAGCACCGAAGGGAGGGTAGATGAGCAGTTCTTC

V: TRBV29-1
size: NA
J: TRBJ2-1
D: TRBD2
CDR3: CSVDGLADFNEQFF
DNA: TGCAGCGTTGATGGACTAGCGGATTTCAATGAGCAGTTCTTC

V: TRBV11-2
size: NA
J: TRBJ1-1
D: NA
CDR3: CASPSRLVSEAFF
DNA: TGTGCCAGTCCTAGCCGACTTGTTTCTGAAGCTTTCTTT

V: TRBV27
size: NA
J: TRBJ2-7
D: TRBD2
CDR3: CASSLRSTSAQSYEQYF
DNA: TGTGCCAGCAGTCTACGCTCCACTAGCGCTCAGTCCTACGAGCAGTACTTC

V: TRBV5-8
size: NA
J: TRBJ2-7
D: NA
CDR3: CASSRGLF
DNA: TGTGCCAGCAGCCGAGGTCTGTTC